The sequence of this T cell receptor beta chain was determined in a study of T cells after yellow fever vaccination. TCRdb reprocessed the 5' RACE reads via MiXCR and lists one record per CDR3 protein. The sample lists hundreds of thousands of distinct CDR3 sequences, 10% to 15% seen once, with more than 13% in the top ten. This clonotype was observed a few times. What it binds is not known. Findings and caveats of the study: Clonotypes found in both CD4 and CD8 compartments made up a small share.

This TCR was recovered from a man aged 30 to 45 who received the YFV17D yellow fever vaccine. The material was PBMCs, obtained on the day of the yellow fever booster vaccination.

CDR3 region: CASSLGLQGQYF. The CDR3 DNA follows: TGTGCCAGCAGCTTGGGCTTACAGGGCCAGTACTTC. The chain couples TRBV7-8 to TRBJ2-7; D might be TRBD1 (6 bases). The CDR3 has 12 residues. Germline CDR1 SGHVS, CDR2 FQNEAQ. Deletions cut 3 bases from V and 10 bases from J, with 13 bases between.